The 31 T cell receptor beta chains presented below share a single source sample, sequenced in a study of blood T cell repertoires in COVID-19. Produced via immunoSEQ multiplex PCR; TCRdb's table is partial and in-frame only. The sample contains under 250,000 clones, approximately 78% of which appear only once. The sample comprised peripheral blood. These receptors came from a woman between 65 and 79 years old with COVID-19, enrolled during active disease.

The chain joins TRBV7-9 to TRBJ2-5; 10 bases match TRBD2. The germline V gene encodes CDR1 SEHNR and CDR2 FQNEAQ (reference sequence). This CDR3 has 15 residues. Trimming at V came to 4 bases and at J to 6 bases, leaving 8 bases not matched to a gene. This chain's CDR3 is CASSSEREGRKTQYF. For the CDR3, the DNA is TGTGCCAGCAGCTCTGAGCGGGAGGGCCGGAAGACCCAGTACTTC.

This clone was seen a single time. The chain recombines TRBV5-1 with TRBJ2-3; D ambiguous. This CDR3 is built from 17 residues. CDR1 is SGHRS and CDR2 is YFSETQ in the germline V gene. V shed 2 bases and J shed 0 bases, with 16 bases lying between them. CDR3 protein: CASSFELSLSSTDTQYF. The DNA of the CDR3 is TGCGCCAGCAGCTTTGAGTTATCCCTTTCTAGCACAGATACGCAGTATTTT.

The chain couples TRBV18 to TRBJ2-7, with 11 bases aligning to TRBD2. V shed 5 bases and J 4 bases; nucleotides not matched to a gene: 7. Germline lookup yields CDR1 KGHSH and CDR2 LQKENI. The CDR3 sequence is 15 residues long. CDR3 nucleotides: TGTGCCAGCTCAGCAGGGACTAGCGGAGAATACGAGCAGTACTTC. Its protein is CASSAGTSGEYEQYF.

This chain uses TRBV12-3 or TRBV12-4 with TRBJ2-2, with D perhaps matching TRBD2 (5 bases). V lost 8 bases, J lost 7 bases, and 14 bases lay in between. The CDR3 length is 13 residues. The CDR3 DNA sequence: TGTGCCAGCCGACCGGGATATGGCGGGGAGCTGTTTTTT. As protein: CASRPGYGGELFF.

As regards this clone: Other DNA sequences of this sample code for an identical CDR3. The chain combines TRBV13 with TRBJ2-3, with TRBD2 identical over 8 bases. This CDR3 is built from 17 residues. Losses at the gene ends were 0 bases for V and 0 bases for J; bases not matched to a gene: 5. Per the germline V gene, CDR1 is PRHDT and CDR2 is FYEKMQ (reference sequence). The CDR3 bases are TGTGCCAGCAGCTTAGGACTGAGCGGGGGCAGCACAGATACGCAGTATTTT. This translates into CASSLGLSGGSTDTQYF.

The CDR3, as DNA: TGTGCCACCTCCGAGGGAGGGGTGGAAGAGACCCAGTACTTC. Translated, it gives CATSEGGVEETQYF. This sequence joins TRBV24-1 and TRBJ2-5; 7 bases align to TRBD2. CDR1 KGHDR and CDR2 SFDVKD come from the germline V gene. The CDR3 contains 14 residues. J gave up 3 bases and V 9 bases, and 9 bases lay outside the gene matches.

This chain connects TRBV6-5 to TRBJ2-2, with D unresolved. CDR3 length equals 14 residues. V lost 6 bases and J lost 2, with 10 bases in between. Per the germline V gene, CDR1 is MNHEY and CDR2 is SVGAGI. The DNA for the CDR3 is TGTGCCAGCAGCCGGGTCTTAAACACCGGGGAGCTGTTTTTT. Residues: CASSRVLNTGELFF.

Details on this clone: One end of the junction does not line up with germline, which may come from a read error. The chain combines TRBV28 with TRBJ2-1, with TRBD1 as a possible D gene (6 bases). The CDR3 is made up of 12 amino acids. Germline CDR1 and CDR2: MDHEN and SYDVKM. The CDR3 spells CASSPHGQGWVF. CDR3 in DNA: TGTGCCAGCAGCCCCCATGGGCAGGGGTGGGTCTTC.

The chain carries TRBV7-9 and TRBJ1-1; TRBD1 agrees at 11 bases. CDR1 is SEHNR, CDR2 FQNEAQ, per germline (reference sequence). This CDR3 comprises 14 residues. V shed 4 bases, J shed 10 bases, and the junction held 8 bases outside the gene matches. The CDR3 here is CASSSFIGQGAAFF. CDR3 sequence (DNA): TGTGCCAGCAGCTCCTTCATTGGACAGGGGGCAGCTTTCTTT.

This clone occurred once. The gene calls are TRBV28 and TRBJ1-6, with 9 positions matching TRBD1. CDR1 MDHEN and CDR2 SYDVKM come from the germline V gene. Unmatched junction bases numbered 14, after V lost 5 bases and J lost 0 bases. The CDR3 contains 20 residues. The CDR3 DNA is TGTGCCAGCAGTCCTTATCCGGGACAGGGTGGAAGCTCCTATAATTCACCCCTCCACTTT. Translated, it gives CASSPYPGQGGSSYNSPLHF.

This chain joins TRBV30 and TRBJ1-1; no reliable D call. The V and J ends lost 5 bases and 1 base respectively, with 20 bases between them. This CDR3 has 16 amino acids. Germline loops: CDR1 GTSNPN, CDR2 SVGIG (reference sequence). The CDR3 here is CAWDRRLPQRNTEAFF. The CDR3 DNA sequence: TGTGCCTGGGACCGTCGACTACCGCAGAGGAACACTGAAGCTTTCTTT.

The rearrangement links TRBV2 to TRBJ1-3, with D tentatively TRBD1 (6 bases). Trimming removed 1 base at V and 4 bases at J, with 14 bases between. Germline V gives CDR1 SNHLY, CDR2 FYNNEI. The CDR3 length is 16 residues. Here the CDR3 reads CASSEGAGAVGNTIYF. In nucleotides, the CDR3 is TGTGCCAGCAGTGAAGGAGCAGGGGCAGTGGGAAACACCATATATTTT.

This chain uses TRBV7-2 with TRBJ2-1; possibly TRBD2 for D (6 bases). V lost 5 bases and J lost 4, with 15 bases in between. The CDR3 has 15 amino acids. Germline V lookup: CDR1 SGHTA, CDR2 FQGNSA. The CDR3 here is CASSQTSSGYNEQFF. The CDR3 DNA sequence: TGTGCCAGCAGCCAAACTAGCAGCGGGTACAATGAGCAGTTCTTC.

The genes are TRBV7-9 and TRBJ2-3; D is possibly TRBD2 (5 bases). Per germline, CDR1 SEHNR and CDR2 FQNEAQ (reference sequence). CDR3 length: 16 residues. With 0 bases removed from V and 4 bases from J, the gap between germline ends came to 14 bases. CDR3 bases: TGTGCCAGCAGCTTAGCACAGCCCCCCGGGGCAGATACGCAGTATTTT. This gives the protein CASSLAQPPGADTQYF.

The chain uses TRBV6-2 or TRBV6-3 and TRBJ2-1; 8 bases map to TRBD2. Germline V CDR1 and CDR2: MNHEY, SVGEGT. With 3 bases clipped from V and 3 bases from J, the junction kept 4 bases outside the gene matches. The CDR3 totals 15 residues. CDR3 bases: TGTGCCAGCAGTTATAGCGGGGCCAGCTACAATGAGCAGTTCTTC. Translation gives CASSYSGASYNEQFF.

The rearrangement joins TRBV19 to TRBJ1-1, with 7 bases matching TRBD1. Germline V lookup: CDR1 LNHDA, CDR2 SQIVND (reference sequence). The length of the CDR3 is 16 residues. V lost 6 bases, J lost 4 bases, and 14 bases stayed unmatched. CDR3 nucleotides: TGTGCCAGTAGGGGGACAGCGAAGCTGATCGGCACTGAAGCTTTCTTT. Translating it yields CASRGTAKLIGTEAFF.

The V call is TRBV27, the J call TRBJ2-5; the match to TRBD1 covers 7 bases. V trimming: 8 bases; J trimming: 0 bases; junction bases outside the gene matches: 9. The CDR3 sequence is 15 residues long. The germline V gene encodes CDR1 MNHEY and CDR2 SMNVEV (reference sequence). The CDR3 here is CASSRDRSYQETQYF. CDR3 coding DNA: TGTGCCAGCTCGAGGGACAGATCGTACCAAGAGACCCAGTACTTC.

This clone appeared a single time. The chain joins TRBV20-1 to TRBJ2-2; D not certain. Germline assignment: CDR1 DFQATT and CDR2 SNEGSKA (reference sequence). V lost 5 bases and J lost 2, with 3 bases in between. This CDR3 spans 11 amino acids. CDR3 in amino acids: CSALNTGELFF. The DNA of the CDR3 is TGCAGTGCTCTCAACACCGGGGAGCTGTTTTTT.

CDR3 in DNA: TGTGCCAGCTCACCCGATGGGGGGGTGAACACTGAAGCTTTCTTT. Translation: CASSPDGGVNTEAFF. The chain combines TRBV18 with TRBJ1-1; weak D call: TRBD1 (5 bases). Per the germline V gene, CDR1 is KGHSH and CDR2 is LQKENI. Trimming took 3 bases from V and 0 from J, leaving 11 bases between them. The CDR3 has 15 residues.

V is TRBV7-2 and J is TRBJ2-1, with 9 nucleotides matching TRBD2. Germline CDR1 and CDR2: SGHTA and FQGNSA. Trimming took 7 bases from V and 8 from J; bases not matched to a gene: 15. The CDR3 runs 16 residues. CDR3 in DNA: TGTGCCAGCACAGATAGCGGGAGTCCTACGGGGGATGAGCAGTTCTTC. This codes for CASTDSGSPTGDEQFF.

Remarks on this clone: Other DNA sequences in this sample translate to the same CDR3. The chain employs TRBV18 and TRBJ1-1, with D possibly being TRBD1 (6 bases). Germline V gene data show CDR1 as KGHSH and CDR2 as LQKENI. The ends were cut back, 1 base at V and 3 bases at J, with 6 bases in the middle. The CDR3 is 13 residues long. The CDR3 DNA reads TGTGCCAGCTCACCACAGGGGGACACTGAAGCTTTCTTT. Protein sequence: CASSPQGDTEAFF.

The rearrangement links TRBV6-5 to TRBJ2-7; maybe TRBD2 (5 bases). The V end lost 0 bases, the J end lost 4 bases, and 13 bases lay between the germline ends. The CDR3 contains 15 residues. From germline, CDR1 is MNHEY and CDR2 SVGAGI. The CDR3 reads CASSYSRVGKYEQYF. The DNA for the CDR3 is TGTGCCAGCAGTTACTCGAGGGTCGGGAAATACGAGCAGTACTTC.

The chain has TRBV6-4 and TRBJ1-2, with 9 positions matching TRBD1. V trimming: 4 bases; J trimming: 4 bases; junction bases outside the gene matches: 7. This CDR3 is built from 15 residues. Looked up from germline, CDR1 is MRHNA and CDR2 is SNTAGT. CDR3 residues: CASSVASGQGYGYTF. CDR3 DNA: TGTGCCAGCAGTGTCGCTTCGGGACAGGGCTATGGCTACACCTTC.

The chain is built from TRBV7-5 and TRBJ1-2; TRBD1 is the table's D call and was not checked against the DNA. TRBV7-5 constitutes a pseudogene. The CDR3 runs to 14 residues. The CDR3 nucleotides are TGTGCCAGAAGCTCCCAACAGGGGGCCTATGGCTACACCTTC. Translating it yields CARSSQQGAYGYTF.

Remarks on this clone: Distinct nucleotide sequences in the sample also encode this CDR3. V and J are TRBV5-1 and TRBJ2-2, with TRBD1 as a possible D gene (6 bases). The V end was cut by 1 base, the J end by 2 bases, with 9 bases between. The germline gives CDR1 SGHRS, CDR2 YFSETQ. The CDR3 has 15 amino acids. The CDR3 loop is CASSLPRGNTGELFF. In DNA, the CDR3 is TGCGCCAGCAGCTTGCCCAGGGGAAACACCGGGGAGCTGTTTTTT.

The chain carries TRBV27 and TRBJ1-1; 7 bases map to TRBD1. Germline loops: CDR1 MNHEY, CDR2 SMNVEV (reference sequence). V shed 8 bases, J shed 0 bases, and the junction held 6 bases outside the gene matches. This CDR3 is built from 14 residues. The CDR3, as DNA: TGTGCCAGCCGGGACAGCCTTATGAACACTGAAGCTTTCTTT. Amino acid sequence: CASRDSLMNTEAFF.

This clone showed up just once. J is TRBJ1-5 and V is TRBV7-2; unclear D gene. V was trimmed by 3 bases and J by 7 bases, leaving 16 bases between them. The germline gives CDR1 SGHTA, CDR2 FQGNSA. The CDR3 contains 15 residues. DNA of the CDR3: TGTGCCAGCAGCTTTGCTCCGGGGAAGGGACAGCCCCAGCATTTT. Translating it yields CASSFAPGKGQPQHF. The variable domain in full, completed from reference TRBV7-2 and TRBJ1-5, reads GAGVSQSPSNKVTEKGKDVELRCDPISGHTALYWYRQSLGQGLEFLIYFQGNSAPDKSGLPSDRFSAERTGGSVSTLTIQRTQQEDSAVYLCASSFAPGKGQPQHFGDGTRLSIL.

The genes are TRBV7-2 and TRBJ2-1; 8 bases map to TRBD2. In germline, CDR1 is SGHTA, CDR2 FQGNSA. The V and J ends lost 1 base and 10 bases, in that order; junction bases with no gene match: 6. The CDR3 has 14 amino acids. CDR3 nucleotide sequence: TGTGCCAGCAGCTTAGGAGGGACTAGTTACGAGCAGTTCTTC. Translation: CASSLGGTSYEQFF.

V gene TRBV5-6 combines with J gene TRBJ2-1; TRBD2 agrees at 14 bases. The ends lost 5 bases at V and 7 bases at J; junction bases unmatched: 11. This CDR3 comprises 17 residues. CDR1 is SGHDT and CDR2 is YYEEEE in the germline V gene. CDR3 protein: CASRPGLAGARGNEQFF. CDR3 sequence (DNA): TGTGCCAGCAGACCGGGACTAGCGGGAGCCCGCGGGAATGAGCAGTTCTTC.

The gene calls are TRBV10-3 and TRBJ2-6; 7 nucleotides align to TRBD1. Germline assignment: CDR1 ENHRY and CDR2 SYGVKD. Trimming took 6 bases from V and 2 from J; bases not matched to a gene: 4. The CDR3 is 15 amino acids. CDR3: CAIRPGTAGANVLTF. CDR3 coding DNA: TGTGCCATCAGACCCGGGACAGCTGGGGCCAACGTCCTGACTTTC.

V and J are TRBV30 and TRBJ2-3; 10 bases are shared with TRBD2. V trimming: 3 bases; J trimming: 8 bases; junction bases outside the gene matches: 8. The CDR3 is 14 amino acids. Germline V gene lookup returns CDR1 GTSNPN and CDR2 SVGIG (reference sequence). The CDR3 bases are TGTGCCTGGAGCCTAGCGGGGGAACGGAGTACGCAGTATTTT. Its translation: CAWSLAGERSTQYF.